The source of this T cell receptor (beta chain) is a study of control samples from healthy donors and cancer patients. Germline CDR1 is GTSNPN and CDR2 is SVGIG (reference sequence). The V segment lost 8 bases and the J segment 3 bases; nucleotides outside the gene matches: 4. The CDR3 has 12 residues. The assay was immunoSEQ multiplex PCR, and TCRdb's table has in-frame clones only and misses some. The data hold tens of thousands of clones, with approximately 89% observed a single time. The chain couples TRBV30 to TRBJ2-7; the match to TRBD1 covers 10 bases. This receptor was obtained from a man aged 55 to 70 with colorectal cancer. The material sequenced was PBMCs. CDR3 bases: TGTGCCGGCCGGGACAGGGGCTACGAGCAGTACTTC. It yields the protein CAGRDRGYEQYF.